The present entry profiles one T cell receptor (beta chain) with its context. In the authors' workflow: Cell counts per sample came from amplifying reference gene primers. The repertoire was sequenced with immunoSEQ multiplex PCR; TCRdb's copy has only in-frame clones and lacks some. For V, J and clone size, that table is used; D and trimming come from the DNA. The sample has over 100,000 clones; roughly 86% are singletons. These data belong to a study of blood T cell repertoires in COVID-19. Study summary: Specimens from acute and convalescent COVID-19 originated in the United States, Italy and Spain. T cells, B-cell-depleted T cells, or PBMCs supplied cDNA or gDNA.

Per germline, CDR1 LGHNA and CDR2 YSLEER. This CDR3 has 15 residues. V dropped 5 bases and J dropped 3; count of bases not matched to a gene: 9. The clonotype comes from a man aged 50-60 years with active or convalescent COVID-19. This chain connects TRBV4-3 to TRBJ2-7, with 8 nucleotides matching TRBD1. The source material was peripheral blood. The CDR3 loop reads CASSAAGGFNYEQYF. The CDR3 DNA reads TGCGCCAGCAGCGCAGCAGGGGGCTTTAACTACGAGCAGTACTTC.